A selection of T cell receptor beta chains follows, all from one sample in a study of T-cell reconstitution after alpha-beta-depleted transplantation in children. TCRdb recomputed calls from the PCR reads with MiXCR, one row per CDR3 protein. Of tens of thousands of distinct CDR3 sequences in the sample, less than 15% were seen once. This specimen was PBMCs, mostly from graft donor cells, taken 180 days after TCRalphabeta/CD19-depleted stem cell transplant. The receptors here all came from a male patient between 2 and 10 years old who had a stem cell transplant for acute lymphoblastic leukemia, so the T cells may come from the graft donor. Each CDR3 is given with its conserved first and last residue. A D gene is named only where the DNA matches it firmly. Not every row has a clone size; where given, it reads once, few, many or a size class.

v_gene: TRBV20-1
d_gene: NA
j_gene: TRBJ1-5
abundance: NA
CDR3aa: CSASLGRDQPQHF
CDR3nt: TGCAGTGCTAGTCTGGGAAGGGATCAGCCCCAGCATTTT

v_gene: TRBV5-1
d_gene: TRBD2
j_gene: TRBJ2-1
abundance: few
CDR3aa: CASSPGLAGGRSYNEQFF
CDR3nt: TGCGCCAGCAGCCCGGGACTAGCGGGAGGAAGGTCCTACAATGAGCAGTTCTTC

v_gene: TRBV7-2
d_gene: NA
j_gene: TRBJ2-3
abundance: NA
CDR3aa: CASSLGPFTDTQYF
CDR3nt: TGTGCCAGCAGCCTGGGACCATTCACAGATACGCAGTATTTT

v_gene: TRBV11-2
d_gene: NA
j_gene: TRBJ2-7
abundance: NA
CDR3aa: CASSPSGVRWGYPYEQYF
CDR3nt: TGTGCCAGCAGCCCCTCGGGGGTCAGGTGGGGATACCCCTACGAGCAGTACTTC

v_gene: TRBV29-1
d_gene: NA
j_gene: TRBJ1-2
abundance: many
CDR3aa: CSVEEPSPWGYTF
CDR3nt: TGCAGCGTTGAAGAACCCAGTCCATGGGGCTACACCTTC

v_gene: TRBV7-9
d_gene: NA
j_gene: TRBJ1-5
abundance: NA
CDR3aa: CASSIYQPQHF
CDR3nt: TGTGCCAGCAGCATTTATCAGCCCCAGCATTTT

v_gene: TRBV12-3/TRBV12-4
d_gene: NA
j_gene: TRBJ1-1
abundance: NA
CDR3aa: CASSLGTAYTEAFF
CDR3nt: TGTGCCAGCAGTTTAGGGACGGCGTACACTGAAGCTTTCTTT

v_gene: TRBV9
d_gene: NA
j_gene: TRBJ2-7
abundance: few
CDR3aa: CASSPTSTIYEQYF
CDR3nt: TGTGCCAGCAGCCCTACTAGCACTATCTACGAGCAGTACTTC

v_gene: TRBV4-3
d_gene: NA
j_gene: TRBJ2-2
abundance: many
CDR3aa: CASSRLVNTGELFF
CDR3nt: TGCGCCAGCAGCCGACTAGTAAACACCGGGGAGCTGTTTTTT

v_gene: TRBV7-6
d_gene: NA
j_gene: TRBJ2-5
abundance: NA
CDR3aa: CASSLGPPRETGETQYF
CDR3nt: TGTGCCAGCAGCTTAGGCCCACCTAGAGAAACAGGAGAGACCCAGTACTTC

v_gene: TRBV18
d_gene: NA
j_gene: TRBJ1-1
abundance: few
CDR3aa: CASSPGGENTEAFF
CDR3nt: TGTGCCAGCTCACCAGGAGGCGAGAACACTGAAGCTTTCTTT

v_gene: TRBV24-1
d_gene: NA
j_gene: TRBJ2-1
abundance: NA
CDR3aa: CATSEWRMNSNEQFF
CDR3nt: TGTGCCACCAGTGAATGGCGGATGAACTCCAATGAGCAGTTCTTC

v_gene: TRBV5-1
d_gene: NA
j_gene: TRBJ2-5
abundance: few
CDR3aa: CASSTGNIGETQYF
CDR3nt: TGCGCCAGCAGCACCGGAAATATAGGGGAGACCCAGTACTTC

v_gene: TRBV9
d_gene: NA
j_gene: TRBJ2-3
abundance: NA
CDR3aa: CASSTRPMVLGDTQYF
CDR3nt: TGTGCCAGCAGCACCCGCCCAATGGTCCTGGGGGATACGCAGTATTTT

v_gene: TRBV29-1
d_gene: NA
j_gene: TRBJ1-4
abundance: NA
CDR3aa: CSVEGSGREKLFF
CDR3nt: TGCAGCGTTGAGGGCAGCGGTAGGGAAAAACTGTTTTTT

v_gene: TRBV7-9
d_gene: NA
j_gene: TRBJ1-4
abundance: NA
CDR3aa: CASSLGDKVRNEKLFF
CDR3nt: TGTGCCAGCAGCTTAGGGGACAAAGTGCGAAATGAAAAACTGTTTTTT

v_gene: TRBV5-1
d_gene: TRBD1
j_gene: TRBJ2-2
abundance: NA
CDR3aa: CASSLKGAPGGELFF
CDR3nt: TGCGCCAGCAGTCTGAAGGGGGCGCCTGGCGGGGAGCTGTTTTTT

v_gene: TRBV27
d_gene: NA
j_gene: TRBJ2-5
abundance: few
CDR3aa: CASSLGRGQTQYF
CDR3nt: TGTGCCAGCAGTCTAGGCAGAGGGCAGACCCAGTACTTC

v_gene: TRBV5-1
d_gene: TRBD1
j_gene: TRBJ1-5
abundance: few
CDR3aa: CASSSGDSYQPQHF
CDR3nt: TGCGCCAGCAGCTCAGGGGACAGCTATCAGCCCCAGCATTTT

v_gene: TRBV28
d_gene: NA
j_gene: TRBJ2-2
abundance: NA
CDR3aa: CASSQYRDAGGELFF
CDR3nt: TGTGCCAGCAGCCAGTACCGGGACGCGGGCGGGGAGCTGTTTTTT

v_gene: TRBV7-6
d_gene: NA
j_gene: TRBJ2-2
abundance: NA
CDR3aa: CASMLIPNTGELFF
CDR3nt: TGTGCCAGCATGTTGATCCCCAACACCGGGGAGCTGTTTTTT

v_gene: TRBV27
d_gene: NA
j_gene: TRBJ1-1
abundance: NA
CDR3aa: CASSLSGRFIVEAFF
CDR3nt: TGTGCCAGCAGTTTATCGGGCAGGTTTATAGTTGAAGCTTTCTTT

v_gene: TRBV9
d_gene: NA
j_gene: TRBJ1-1
abundance: NA
CDR3aa: CASSSPGPLAEAFF
CDR3nt: TGTGCCAGCAGCTCTCCGGGCCCTTTGGCGGAAGCTTTCTTT

v_gene: TRBV6-5
d_gene: NA
j_gene: TRBJ2-2
abundance: many
CDR3aa: CASSYPRGQYAGELFF
CDR3nt: TGTGCCAGCAGTTACCCACGCGGCCAGTACGCCGGGGAGCTGTTTTTT

v_gene: TRBV9
d_gene: NA
j_gene: TRBJ1-2
abundance: NA
CDR3aa: CASSVTTLKDYGYTF
CDR3nt: TGTGCCAGCAGCGTGACGACCCTGAAGGACTATGGCTACACCTTC

v_gene: TRBV7-8
d_gene: NA
j_gene: TRBJ1-5
abundance: NA
CDR3aa: CASSLTDNQPQHF
CDR3nt: TGTGCCAGCAGCTTAACGGACAATCAGCCCCAGCATTTT

v_gene: TRBV3-1
d_gene: NA
j_gene: TRBJ1-1
abundance: NA
CDR3aa: CASSQVGVNTEAFF
CDR3nt: TGTGCCAGCAGCCAAGTAGGAGTGAACACTGAAGCTTTCTTT

v_gene: TRBV9
d_gene: TRBD2
j_gene: TRBJ2-7
abundance: many
CDR3aa: CASSVGLAGVPYEQYF
CDR3nt: TGTGCCAGCAGCGTCGGGCTAGCGGGAGTCCCCTACGAGCAGTACTTC

v_gene: TRBV20-1
d_gene: NA
j_gene: TRBJ2-3
abundance: many
CDR3aa: CSAIDRPITDTQYF
CDR3nt: TGCAGTGCTATAGACAGGCCGATCACAGATACGCAGTATTTT